One T cell receptor beta chain is described in this entry. The V gene's germline CDR1 is SGHRS and CDR2 YFSETQ. This CDR3 contains 14 residues. The junction had 2 bases not matched to a gene; V was cut back by 3 bases and J by 2 bases. The sample is drawn from a study of blood T cell repertoires in COVID-19. For the study at large: The United States, Italy and Spain supplied acute and convalescent COVID-19 samples. PBMCs, B-cell-depleted T cells, or T cells were the source of the cDNA or gDNA that made up the material.

Authors' data handling: Amplification of reference gene primers provided the estimated nucleated cell counts. Clones were read by immunoSEQ multiplex PCR, and TCRdb kept only the in-frame ones, dropping some. Clone size and the V and J calls come from that table; the DNA yielded D and trimming. This table has some 99,000 clones, 70% to 90% appearing once. The V gene is TRBV5-1, the J gene TRBJ2-7; 10 bases fit TRBD1. Sequenced sample: peripheral blood. The TCR comes from a man in his sixties or seventies with acute or convalescent COVID-19. CDR3: CASSSGQGAYEQYF. The CDR3 nucleotides are TGCGCCAGCAGCTCCGGACAGGGGGCCTACGAGCAGTACTTC.